Listed below are T cell receptor beta chains from one sample, sequenced in a study of regulatory T cells in long-lasting Graves disease. A single record per CDR3 protein comes from TCRdb applying MiXCR to the multiplex PCR reads. The profile shows more than 300,000 distinct CDR3 sequences, about a sixth of them singletons. This sample also appeared in a second study, on T cells in Graves' hyperthyroidism and ophthalmopathy.

The material sequenced was peripheral blood mononuclear cells (PBMCs), taken at new diagnosis, from a patient treated with antithyroid drugs. All receptors come from a young woman with Graves disease. CDR3s include the opening cysteine and the closing phenylalanine or tryptophan. Fields, in order: V gene, D gene, clone size, J gene, CDR3 DNA, CDR3 protein. A D gene is named only where the DNA matches it firmly. Clone size, where shown, is once, few, many, or a class for clones that have expanded.

V: TRBV11-2; D: TRBD2; size: .; J: TRBJ2-2; DNA: TGTGCCAGCAGCCGGGGATGGAGAGGGGAGGGCACCGGGGAGCTGTTTTTT; CDR3: CASSRGWRGEGTGELFF
V: TRBV5-1; D: .; size: .; J: TRBJ1-2; DNA: TGCGCCAGCAGTAGGGAGGTCGACTATGGCTACACCTTC; CDR3: CASSREVDYGYTF
V: TRBV5-6; D: TRBD1; size: .; J: TRBJ2-3; DNA: TGTGCCAGCAGCGAGGGACAGGTTACAGATACGCAGTATTTT; CDR3: CASSEGQVTDTQYF
V: TRBV3-1; D: TRBD1; size: many; J: TRBJ1-1; DNA: TGTGCCAGCAGCCAGCTTACAGGGGGCGGTTCTGAAGCTTTCTTT; CDR3: CASSQLTGGGSEAFF
V: TRBV12-3/TRBV12-4; D: .; size: many; J: TRBJ2-2; DNA: TGTGCCAGCAGTTTTCAGGGGCCCAACACCGGGGAGCTGTTTTTT; CDR3: CASSFQGPNTGELFF
V: TRBV11-3; D: .; size: .; J: TRBJ1-2; DNA: TGTGCCAGCAGCCCCGGGATTTATGGCTACACCTTC; CDR3: CASSPGIYGYTF
V: TRBV4-1; D: .; size: .; J: TRBJ2-7; DNA: TGCGCCAGCAGCCAAGCCACAGGCTACGGGAACTACGAGCAGTACTTC; CDR3: CASSQATGYGNYEQYF
V: TRBV28; D: .; size: many; J: TRBJ2-7; DNA: TGTGCCGCAGGGTCTTCCTACGAGCAGTACTTC; CDR3: CAAGSSYEQYF
V: TRBV5-4; D: TRBD2; size: few; J: TRBJ2-3; DNA: TGTGCCAGCAGCTTGGTAGCGGGAGGGCTCACAGATACGCAGTATTTT; CDR3: CASSLVAGGLTDTQYF
V: TRBV20-1; D: TRBD2; size: .; J: TRBJ2-7; DNA: TGCAGTGCCCCTGTGAGACTAGCGGGGGCCATGCAGTACTTC; CDR3: CSAPVRLAGAMQYF
V: TRBV29-1; D: TRBD2; size: .; J: TRBJ2-1; DNA: TGCAGCGCCGAGGGCCTAGCGGGGGGGGGCTCCTACAATGAGCAGTTCTTC; CDR3: CSAEGLAGGGSYNEQFF
V: TRBV7-9; D: .; size: .; J: TRBJ1-2; DNA: TGTGCCAGCAGCTTAGCCAACCAGGACGGCTACACCTTC; CDR3: CASSLANQDGYTF
V: TRBV27; D: .; size: many; J: TRBJ2-7; DNA: TGTGCCAGCAGTTTTCACGGGAGCTCCTACGAGCAGTACTTC; CDR3: CASSFHGSSYEQYF
V: TRBV6-1; D: TRBD2; size: .; J: TRBJ2-1; DNA: TGTGCCAGCAGCCCCGGGACTAGCGGGGCCGAGCAGTTCTTC; CDR3: CASSPGTSGAEQFF
V: TRBV12-5; D: TRBD2; size: many; J: TRBJ2-1; DNA: TGTGCTAGTGGTTTGACCCGACTAGCGGGCAGCTCCTACAATGAGCAGTTCTTC; CDR3: CASGLTRLAGSSYNEQFF
V: TRBV2; D: .; size: .; J: TRBJ2-5; DNA: TGTGCCAGCAGGTTTAGCCCCCAAGAGACCCAGTACTTC; CDR3: CASRFSPQETQYF
V: TRBV19; D: .; size: .; J: TRBJ1-2; DNA: TGTGCCAGTAGTATTAGTGGCCGAGGGGCCTATGGCTACACCTTC; CDR3: CASSISGRGAYGYTF
V: TRBV29-1; D: TRBD1; size: .; J: TRBJ2-5; DNA: TGCAGCGCTGCCGGGACAGGGGGCGGAGAGACCCAGTACTTC; CDR3: CSAAGTGGGETQYF
V: TRBV20-1; D: .; size: few; J: TRBJ2-1; DNA: TGCAGTGCTAGAGGACGAGGGGGGCCTGGCAATGAGCAGTTCTTC; CDR3: CSARGRGGPGNEQFF
V: TRBV30; D: TRBD1; size: .; J: TRBJ1-4; DNA: TGTGCCTGGAGTGAGCACAGGGGGAGGGGAGAAAAACTGTTTTTT; CDR3: CAWSEHRGRGEKLFF
V: TRBV19; D: .; size: .; J: TRBJ1-2; DNA: TGTGCCAGTAGCAGCAGAGACTATGGCTACACCTTC; CDR3: CASSSRDYGYTF
V: TRBV2; D: .; size: many; J: TRBJ1-6; DNA: TGTGCCAGCAGCGACAGGAATGGTTCACCCCTCCACTTT; CDR3: CASSDRNGSPLHF
V: TRBV20-1; D: TRBD2; size: few; J: TRBJ2-4; DNA: TGCAGTGCCCAACGGGGGGAGGCCAAAAACATTCAGTACTTC; CDR3: CSAQRGEAKNIQYF
V: TRBV11-2; D: .; size: .; J: TRBJ2-7; DNA: TGTGCCAGCAGCTTTCGGCCCCTCCCGCGCTCCTACGAGCAGTACTTC; CDR3: CASSFRPLPRSYEQYF
V: TRBV19; D: TRBD2; size: .; J: TRBJ2-3; DNA: TGTGCCAGTAGTACGACCCGACCAGCGGGAGACACAGATACGCAGTATTTT; CDR3: CASSTTRPAGDTDTQYF
V: TRBV28; D: .; size: many; J: TRBJ2-7; DNA: TGTGCCAGCAGTTTAAGAACGTTAAAATACCCCCTCGGCGGGACGTTACCTGCCTACGAGCAGTACTTC; CDR3: CASSLRTLKYPLGGTLPAYEQYF
V: TRBV30; D: .; size: many; J: TRBJ2-3; DNA: TGTGCCTGGAGTGCGCGGGGAGGCACAGATACGCAGTATTTT; CDR3: CAWSARGGTDTQYF
V: TRBV24-1; D: .; size: few; J: TRBJ1-3; DNA: TGTGCCACCAGTGACAGTCACTCTGGAAACACCATATATTTT; CDR3: CATSDSHSGNTIYF
V: TRBV10-3; D: .; size: many; J: TRBJ2-5; DNA: TGTGCCATCAGTGCAAGCGAAGAGACCCAGTACTTC; CDR3: CAISASEETQYF
V: TRBV7-9; D: TRBD1; size: many; J: TRBJ1-1; DNA: TGTGCCAGCAGCTTAGTCGGGACAGGCAACACTGAAGCTTTCTTT; CDR3: CASSLVGTGNTEAFF
V: TRBV24-1; D: .; size: .; J: TRBJ2-7; DNA: TGTGCCACCAGCCCCAATAGGGGCTCCTACGAGCAGTACTTC; CDR3: CATSPNRGSYEQYF
V: TRBV5-1; D: .; size: .; J: TRBJ2-2; DNA: TGCGCCAGCAGCCCCGCCTCGGGACTCTTCAACACCGGGGAGCTGTTTTTT; CDR3: CASSPASGLFNTGELFF
V: TRBV2; D: .; size: many; J: TRBJ2-3; DNA: TGTGCCATCCACCTTTCAAATACGCAGTATTTT; CDR3: CAIHLSNTQYF
V: TRBV2; D: TRBD1; size: many; J: TRBJ1-5; DNA: TGTGCCAGCAGCCGAGACAGGGTCTCAGCCCATCAGCCCCAGCATTTT; CDR3: CASSRDRVSAHQPQHF
V: TRBV2; D: TRBD2; size: many; J: TRBJ2-7; DNA: TGTGCCAGCACCCGCGGGGGGTCCTACGAGCAGTACTTC; CDR3: CASTRGGSYEQYF
V: TRBV5-1; D: .; size: .; J: TRBJ1-3; DNA: TGCGCCAGCAGCTTGTCAGGGAGGACTGGAAACACCATATATTTT; CDR3: CASSLSGRTGNTIYF
V: TRBV7-3; D: .; size: many; J: TRBJ2-2; DNA: TGTGCCAGCAGCTTAATTGGGGGCGATAGGACCGGGGAGCTGTTTTTT; CDR3: CASSLIGGDRTGELFF
V: TRBV3-1; D: .; size: many; J: TRBJ2-7; DNA: TGTGCCAGCAGTCGCACAGCAAACGAGCAGTACTTC; CDR3: CASSRTANEQYF
V: TRBV3-1; D: TRBD2; size: many; J: TRBJ2-2; DNA: TGTGCCAGCAGCCAAGGCGGAGCGGGAGGGACCGGGGAGCTGTTTTTT; CDR3: CASSQGGAGGTGELFF
V: TRBV5-8; D: .; size: .; J: TRBJ2-7; DNA: TGTGCCAGCAGCCGGGCAGGGGTATGGGAGCAGTACTTC; CDR3: CASSRAGVWEQYF
V: TRBV5-8; D: .; size: .; J: TRBJ2-4; DNA: TGTGCCAGCAGCTTGGCTGTGGTCAGCAAAAACATTCAGTACTTC; CDR3: CASSLAVVSKNIQYF
V: TRBV7-2; D: .; size: few; J: TRBJ2-7; DNA: TGTGCCAGCAGCTTAGGAGTGGCGGGTCGGAACGAGCAGTACTTC; CDR3: CASSLGVAGRNEQYF
V: TRBV9; D: TRBD1; size: many; J: TRBJ2-1; DNA: TGTGCCAGCAGCGTATCGGGACAGGGGGTGTCCTACAATGAGCAGTTCTTC; CDR3: CASSVSGQGVSYNEQFF
V: TRBV5-1; D: TRBD2; size: .; J: TRBJ2-3; DNA: TGCGCCAGCAGCAGCCAAGGGACTAGCGGTATCACAGATACGCAGTATTTT; CDR3: CASSSQGTSGITDTQYF
V: TRBV28; D: .; size: many; J: TRBJ2-7; DNA: TGTGCCAGCAGGACTGAACCGGGGCGAGGGAACGAGCAGTACTTC; CDR3: CASRTEPGRGNEQYF
V: TRBV7-8; D: TRBD2; size: many; J: TRBJ2-3; DNA: TGTGCCAGCAGATGGACTAGCGGGGGGGCCCCCACAGATACGCAGTATTTT; CDR3: CASRWTSGGAPTDTQYF